This T cell receptor beta chain was sequenced for a study of blood T cells in healthy people across ages. Study-level background: Template switching caught about one barcoded beta molecule for each two T cells.

Study results and caveats: Long-lived and aged donors differed, with more naive CD4+ cells and higher diversity in the long-lived.

A J-beta primer mix and a sample-barcoded 5' primer were used in a second PCR of roughly 7 to 12 cycles. Each cDNA was tagged by a template-switch adaptor containing 12 random nucleotides. A single record per CDR3 protein comes from TCRdb applying MiXCR to the 5' RACE reads. This table has under 2 million distinct CDR3 sequences, 30% to 35% appearing once. This clonotype was observed a handful of times. Its cognate antigen is unknown. The V gene's germline CDR1 is SGHKS and CDR2 YYEKEE (reference sequence). CDR3 length equals 15 residues. V gave up 7 bases and J gave up 3 bases; unmatched junction bases: 8.

J is TRBJ2-3 and V is TRBV5-5, with 10 positions matching TRBD2. Sequenced sample: blood. This sequence was found in a woman in her 30s in good health. As DNA, the CDR3 is TGTGCCAGCGGAACCCTAGCGGGAGTAACAGATACGCAGTATTTT. This translates into CASGTLAGVTDTQYF.